The next 28 T cell receptor beta chains were all read from a single sample in a study of T-cell memory formation after mild COVID-19. TCRdb passed the 5' RACE reads through MiXCR, listing each CDR3 protein once. Seen here are about 340,000 distinct CDR3 sequences, around 13% observed once, and the top ten hold about a fifth. Sequencing used PBMCs or a T cell subset sorted from them (not recorded which). The receptors originated from a man younger than 35 who had mild COVID-19 (a few samples of this study predate the infection). Cell type and time point are not known.

This clonotype was seen many times. This chain connects TRBV3-1 to TRBJ2-2, with TRBD1 as a possible D gene (6 bases). CDR3 length: 16 residues. CDR1 and CDR2 (germline): LGHDT, YNNKEL (reference sequence). With 7 bases removed from V and 2 bases from J, the gap between germline ends came to 17 bases. CDR3 residues: CASTQGLRKNTGELFF. The CDR3 DNA reads as TGTGCCAGCACCCAGGGGTTGCGGAAAAACACCGGGGAGCTGTTTTTT.

The chain is built from TRBV10-3 and TRBJ1-5; a weak D match, TRBD1 (6 bases). The V and J ends lost 2 bases and 7 bases respectively, with 9 bases between them. This CDR3 is 13 amino acids long. From germline, CDR1 is ENHRY and CDR2 SYGVKD. Here the CDR3 DNA reads TGTGCCATCAGTGAGAAGGGGGAACAGCCCCAGCATTTT. This encodes CAISEKGEQPQHF.

There are a few counts of this clonotype. This chain connects TRBV9 to TRBJ1-1, with a weak D call TRBD1 (6 bases). The germline gives CDR1 SGDLS, CDR2 YYNGEE. The V end lost 3 bases, the J end lost 6 bases, and 12 bases lay between the germline ends. The CDR3 runs to 13 residues. In DNA, the CDR3 is TGTGCCAGCAGCGCCAGGGGAGGACCTGAAGCTTTCTTT. This encodes CASSARGGPEAFF.

V and J are TRBV5-1 and TRBJ2-7, with 11 bases fitting TRBD1. V lost 3 bases, J lost 6 bases, and 2 bases stayed unmatched. CDR3 length: 13 amino acids. CDR1 and CDR2 from the germline V gene are SGHRS and YFSETQ. The CDR3 protein is CASSSGTGGEQYF. The DNA of the CDR3 is TGCGCCAGCAGCTCCGGGACAGGGGGCGAGCAGTACTTC.

The V and J genes are TRBV5-1 and TRBJ1-1; D gene uncertain. The germline CDR1 and CDR2 sequences are SGHRS and YFSETQ. V lost 0 bases, J lost 1 base, and 13 bases lay in between. The CDR3 length is 16 residues. The chain's CDR3 is CASSLDGPVRNTEAFF. CDR3 sequence (DNA): TGCGCCAGCAGCTTGGATGGTCCGGTAAGGAACACTGAAGCTTTCTTT.

The rearrangement links TRBV7-2 to TRBJ1-5; unclear D gene. In germline, CDR1 is SGHTA, CDR2 FQGNSA. This CDR3 contains 13 residues. The germline V and J ends were trimmed by 1 base and 5 bases, with 6 bases remaining between them. DNA for the CDR3: TGTGCCAGCAGCTTAGTAGTAGATCAGCCCCAGCATTTT. Translated, it gives CASSLVVDQPQHF.

This clonotype was detected ten times or more. The CDR3 region has the DNA TGTGCCAGCAGCCCCAGGGGGTCCTCCTATAATTCACCCCTCCACTTT. Protein product: CASSPRGSSYNSPLHF. The genes are TRBV7-9 and TRBJ1-6; 7 positions agree with TRBD1. This CDR3 has 16 residues. The germline V gene has CDR1 SEHNR and CDR2 FQNEAQ (reference sequence). V was clipped by 5 bases and J by 0 bases; unmatched bases: 4.

This clonotype was seen at least ten times. This rearrangement joins TRBV7-6 to TRBJ2-2; perhaps TRBD1 as D (5 bases). This CDR3 has 16 amino acids. V lost 1 base and J 4 bases, leaving 13 bases between the germline ends. The germline CDR1 and CDR2 sequences are SGHVS and FNYEAQ. CDR3 bases: TGTGCCAGCAGCTTAGTCACACAGGAATTCACCGGGGAGCTGTTTTTT. Translating it yields CASSLVTQEFTGELFF.

The chain is built from TRBV7-2 and TRBJ2-1; TRBD2 agrees at 8 bases. CDR1 is SGHTA, CDR2 FQGNSA, per germline. CDR3 length: 14 amino acids. Unmatched junction bases numbered 10, after V lost 8 bases and J lost 7 bases. CDR3 region: CASRRIAGLNEQFF. In DNA form, the CDR3 reads TGTGCCAGCCGCCGGATAGCGGGGTTGAATGAGCAGTTCTTC.

Only a few counts were recorded for this clonotype. CDR3 loop: CAIRATSASSTDTQYF. CDR3 coding DNA: TGTGCCATCAGGGCGACTAGCGCTTCTAGCACAGATACGCAGTATTTT. This sequence joins TRBV10-3 and TRBJ2-3, with 8 bases fitting TRBD2. From germline, CDR1 is ENHRY and CDR2 SYGVKD. CDR3 size: 16 residues. V trimming: 6 bases; J trimming: 0 bases; junction bases outside the gene matches: 8.

The chain combines TRBV5-1 with TRBJ2-5; 10 nucleotides match TRBD2. This CDR3 spans 14 amino acids. Germline V gives CDR1 SGHRS, CDR2 YFSETQ. V shed 9 bases, J shed 1 base, and the junction held 6 bases outside the gene matches. The CDR3 DNA is TGCGCCACTGGCAGCGGGGGGGTCCAAGAGACCCAGTACTTC. Its protein product is CATGSGGVQETQYF.

This clonotype was seen a handful of times. The chain recombines TRBV29-1 with TRBJ1-5; D perhaps matches TRBD1 (5 bases). The CDR3 spans 13 residues. CDR1 and CDR2 (germline): SQVTM, ANQGSEA. Trimming left V 1 base short and J 3 bases short, with 7 bases between. The CDR3 DNA sequence: TGCAGCGTTGAAGGGGGGAACAATCAGCCCCAGCATTTT. Residues: CSVEGGNNQPQHF.

The V call is TRBV10-3, the J call TRBJ2-7; 7 nucleotides match TRBD1. CDR3 size: 14 residues. CDR1 and CDR2 from the germline V gene are ENHRY and SYGVKD. V shed 10 bases and J 3 bases; nucleotides not matched to a gene: 12. CDR3 sequence reads: CATVGQAPYYEQYF. The CDR3 nucleotides read TGTGCCACCGTCGGACAGGCCCCCTACTACGAGCAGTACTTC.

The chain joins TRBV7-8 to TRBJ1-4, with D unclear. The CDR3 totals 13 residues. The germline gives CDR1 SGHVS, CDR2 FQNEAQ. The V and J ends lost 6 bases and 6 bases respectively, with 11 bases between them. The CDR3 region has the DNA TGTGCCAGCAGGCTCCGGGAGCATGAAAAACTGTTTTTT. It is translated as CASRLREHEKLFF.

This clonotype was recorded many times. The chain couples TRBV7-2 to TRBJ2-3; D is undetermined. Trimming removed 1 base at V and 1 base at J, with 9 bases between. The CDR3 totals 15 residues. Germline loops: CDR1 SGHTA, CDR2 FQGNSA. The chain's CDR3 is CASSLVVFGTDTQYF. The CDR3 DNA follows: TGTGCCAGCAGCTTAGTAGTGTTCGGCACAGATACGCAGTATTTT.

This clonotype was picked up a small number of times. The V gene is TRBV4-1, the J gene TRBJ1-5; 7 bases fit TRBD1. Germline-derived CDR1 and CDR2 are MGHRA and YSYEKL. The ends lost 0 bases at V and 7 bases at J; junction bases unmatched: 6. The CDR3 is made up of 15 amino acids. The CDR3 spells CASSQEYQGEQPQHF. CDR3 DNA: TGCGCCAGCAGCCAAGAGTATCAGGGGGAACAGCCCCAGCATTTT.

The chain joins TRBV6-6 to TRBJ2-7; D remains unclear. Germline values: CDR1 MNHNY, CDR2 SVGAGI (reference sequence). The V end was cut by 5 bases, the J end by 2 bases, with 10 bases between. The CDR3 totals 13 residues. CDR3 nucleotide sequence: TGTGCCAGCAGTACCTCAGTCACCTACGAGCAGTACGTC. Amino acid sequence: CASSTSVTYEQYV.

This clonotype has at least ten counts. The chain is built from TRBV7-2 and TRBJ2-1, with D perhaps being TRBD1 or TRBD2 (5 bases each). Trimming pared 4 bases from V and 9 bases from J, leaving 10 bases between. The CDR3 runs 12 residues. Germline V gene sequence: CDR1 SGHTA, CDR2 FQGNSA. The CDR3 nucleotides read TGTGCCAGCAGCTCGTATGGGGGTGAGCAGTTCTTC. Translation gives CASSSYGGEQFF.

V is TRBV6-1 and J is TRBJ2-7; tentative D call: TRBD1 (6 bases). In germline, CDR1 is MNHNS, CDR2 SASEGT. V shed 6 bases and J shed 3 bases, with 21 bases lying between them. The CDR3 runs 16 residues. CDR3 DNA: TGTGCCAGCAGGACAAATCGGGGACACCCCTTCTACGAGCAGTACTTC. Translating gives CASRTNRGHPFYEQYF.

The chain uses TRBV24-1 and TRBJ2-2; D is possibly TRBD1 (7 bases). Germline V lookup: CDR1 KGHDR, CDR2 SFDVKD. The CDR3 has 16 amino acids. The V gene lost 4 bases and the J gene lost 4 bases, with 15 bases spanning the gap. The chain's CDR3 is CATSDRRQGGTGELFF. The CDR3 DNA reads TGTGCCACCAGTGACCGGAGACAGGGAGGCACCGGGGAGCTGTTTTTT.

On this clonotype: A much larger clone differs by one base, so this may be a read error. The chain carries TRBV6-2 or TRBV6-3 and TRBJ2-3, with 12 bases lining up with TRBD2. Germline V CDR1 and CDR2: MNHEY, SVGEGT. The trim removed 6 bases at V and 4 bases at J, leaving 2 bases unmatched. This CDR3 spans 14 amino acids. The DNA for the CDR3 is TGTGCCAGCAGACCTAGCGGGGGGGCAGATACGCAGTATTTT. It codes for CASRPSGGADTQYF.

This clonotype was seen a few times. The rearrangement links TRBV12-3 or TRBV12-4 to TRBJ1-5; D is perhaps TRBD1 (6 bases). V lost 6 bases and J lost 7, with 13 bases in between. This CDR3 is 13 amino acids long. CDR3 residues: CASSRDTYQPQHF. The CDR3 DNA reads TGTGCCAGCAGCCGGGACACATACCAGCCCCAGCATTTT.

V gene TRBV6-2 or TRBV6-3 combines with J gene TRBJ2-5; a weak D match, TRBD1 (6 bases). Germline values: CDR1 MNHEY, CDR2 SVGEGT. The V end was cut by 6 bases, the J end by 2 bases, with 13 bases between. CDR3 size: 14 residues. Written as DNA, the CDR3 is TGTGCCAGCAGCGGGACACGAGCTCAAGAGACCCAGTACTTC. Encoded protein: CASSGTRAQETQYF.

This clonotype has a count of ten or more. This chain links TRBV5-6 with TRBJ2-6; no clear D gene. The CDR3 totals 14 residues. V dropped 2 bases and J dropped 5 bases, with 8 bases sitting between them. Germline V gene data show CDR1 as SGHDT and CDR2 as YYEEEE. CDR3 coding DNA: TGTGCCAGCAGCTTATGGGGTTGGGCCAACGTCCTGACTTTC. Protein product: CASSLWGWANVLTF.

The chain carries TRBV7-8 and TRBJ1-2; D not certain. This CDR3 has 14 amino acids. V was trimmed by 6 bases and J by 2 bases, leaving 13 bases between them. Germline CDR1 and CDR2: SGHVS and FQNEAQ. CDR3 sequence: CASSPTVTNYGYTF. CDR3 nucleotides: TGTGCCAGCAGTCCAACTGTGACGAACTATGGCTACACCTTC.

The chain combines TRBV4-2 with TRBJ2-5; possible D gene TRBD2, 6 bases. The CDR3 has 17 residues. Germline V lookup: CDR1 LGHNA, CDR2 YNFKEQ. Trimming shortened V by 0 bases and J by 5 bases, and 19 bases separated the two germline ends. The CDR3 DNA sequence: TGTGCCAGCAGCCAAGAACTAGGGGTAGCGGCCTGGGAGACCCAGTACTTC. Its protein is CASSQELGVAAWETQYF.

J is TRBJ1-2 and V is TRBV6-2 or TRBV6-3; weak D call: TRBD1 (5 bases). Between the trimmed V and J ends, which lost 8 bases and 8 bases, there was a span of 15 bases. This CDR3 has 12 amino acids. Germline-derived CDR1 and CDR2 are MNHEY and SVGEGT. CDR3 amino acids: CASRIGTRGYTF. DNA for the CDR3: TGTGCCAGCCGCATTGGGACCCGGGGCTACACCTTC.

The chain recombines TRBV5-1 with TRBJ2-3; possibly TRBD1 for D (6 bases). This CDR3 is built from 14 residues. Looked up from germline, CDR1 is SGHRS and CDR2 is YFSETQ. The V end was cut by 4 bases, the J end by 4 bases, with 13 bases between. The CDR3 DNA follows: TGCGCCAGCAGCAGCTCAGGGGTGCCAGATACGCAGTATTTT. This gives the protein CASSSSGVPDTQYF.